This T cell receptor (beta chain) derives from a study of T cell responses to AZD1222 COVID-19 vaccine. Study in general: Analyses pooled second doses at about 4 or about 12 weeks.

Regarding this clone: Its cognate antigen is unknown.

CDR1 and CDR2 from the germline V gene are SGHTA and FQGNSA. This CDR3 comprises 16 residues. Deletions cut 8 bases from V and 0 bases from J, with 17 bases between. The study, taken as a whole, reports: Repertoire sampling happened only post peak T cell response. Donors, mostly white British, included more females; clonal diversity was possibly underestimated. A rise in Spike-specific TCR breadth and depth followed two AZD1222 doses.

Method: immunoSEQ multiplex PCR; TCRdb's copy keeps in-frame clones and lacks some. The sample lists 180,000 or so clones, less than 95% occurring once. The material sequenced was peripheral blood, taken on day 0 of AZD1222 vaccination. The clonotype comes from an adult in good health. The genes are TRBV7-2 and TRBJ1-3, with a weak D call TRBD1 (5 bases). In DNA, the CDR3 is TGTGCCAGCGGGGCGTGGGGGGGGTTCTCTGGAAACACCATATATTTT. Its protein product is CASGAWGGFSGNTIYF.